This T cell receptor beta chain was sequenced for a study of metastatic and nonmetastatic thyroid tumors (dated by TCRdb to 2020 to 2022). About the investigation overall: Repertoires were compared across peripheral blood and tumor or nodule tissue samples from malignant and benign thyroid patients. Overall study outcomes, separate from this receptor: In both blood and tumor samples, malignant tumors were reported to have significantly higher TCR beta diversity than benign nodules.

None of the patients had been given any treatment before thyroid surgery. Using T-cell receptor beta sequencing, the study looked back at clinical samples from patients collected from about 2011 to 2019. Library construction relied on PCR. Sequencing was performed on an Illumina HiSeq 4000. High-throughput sequencing was used to profile the CDR3 region of the TCR beta-chain in every patient. The published analysis was carried out like this. The researchers built a classifier to tell apart papillary thyroid cancer patients with distant metastasis, based on CDR3 differences among clinicopathological groups. The Shannon index was used to assess repertoire diversity, and the Morisita-Horn index was used to assess tumor-blood repertoire similarity. The raw public data were reprocessed by TCRdb itself: fastp quality trimming at Q25, MiXCR clonotype calling, in-frame beta chains only. It is TCRdb's table, rather than the study itself, that gives the V and J calls and clone size. The sample records approximately 16,000 clones, 9.5% to 15% of which are singletons. The ten largest clones add up to about 28% of the sample.

This clone is medium-sized (0.01 to 0.1%). Its binding antigen is unknown. Qualities for individual bases were not recorded, and no much larger clone is one base off. V gives up 8 bases and J gives up 0 bases, and the segment between their germline ends measures 20 bases. From its cysteine to its phenylalanine, the CDR3 spans 17 amino acids. CDR3 DNA only is kept here, 51 bases in frame from base 1. From a lookup of the germline V gene (reference sequence), CDR1 and CDR2 are MNHEY and SMNVEV. The source is a female donor with papillary thyroid cancer or a benign thyroid nodule (not recorded which). Some clones in this sample may be carry-over from other donors' samples. Sequences were obtained from blood. The chain employs TRBV27 and TRBJ2-1, with the D call tentatively TRBD1 or TRBD2, each fitting 5 bases. In nucleotide form, the sequence is TGTGCCAGCGCAGTAGGGGCGGGTCCTAGCTCCTACAATGAGCAGTTCTTC. It translates to CASAVGAGPSSYNEQFF.